This T cell receptor (beta chain) was obtained from a study of cytomegalovirus exposure and HLA in healthy donors. Study information: In an early release, HLA-typed donors contributed approximately 80 million unique TCR sequences.

This CDR3 region has 18 residues. Germline-derived CDR1 and CDR2 are SGDLS and YYNGEE. V gave up 4 bases and J gave up 6 bases; unmatched junction bases: 18. Points on this clone: The antigen is unknown.

Regarding the study as a whole: Cytomegalovirus association was listed for 164 TCR beta chains. As a later analysis revealed, most CMV-associated TCR beta chains appeared HLA-restricted. The classifier, whose performance was assessed in both the original and validation cohorts, reportedly diagnosed cytomegalovirus status with high specificity and sensitivity.

Primers: 60 Vbeta forward and 13 Jbeta reverse. Sequencing was performed with immunoSEQ multiplex PCR; in TCRdb, only in-frame clones are kept and a portion is missing. The repertoire holds fewer than 200,000 clones, with 80% to 85% as singletons. Sequencing was carried out using PBMCs. The rearrangement uses TRBV9 and TRBJ2-1; 8 bases map to TRBD1. This receptor was obtained from a man aged 30-40 years in good health and CMV-seronegative. CDR3 amino acids: CASSSSSPDRVRLNEQFF. CDR3 DNA sequence: TGTGCCAGCAGCTCCTCAAGTCCGGACAGGGTTCGTCTCAATGAGCAGTTCTTC.